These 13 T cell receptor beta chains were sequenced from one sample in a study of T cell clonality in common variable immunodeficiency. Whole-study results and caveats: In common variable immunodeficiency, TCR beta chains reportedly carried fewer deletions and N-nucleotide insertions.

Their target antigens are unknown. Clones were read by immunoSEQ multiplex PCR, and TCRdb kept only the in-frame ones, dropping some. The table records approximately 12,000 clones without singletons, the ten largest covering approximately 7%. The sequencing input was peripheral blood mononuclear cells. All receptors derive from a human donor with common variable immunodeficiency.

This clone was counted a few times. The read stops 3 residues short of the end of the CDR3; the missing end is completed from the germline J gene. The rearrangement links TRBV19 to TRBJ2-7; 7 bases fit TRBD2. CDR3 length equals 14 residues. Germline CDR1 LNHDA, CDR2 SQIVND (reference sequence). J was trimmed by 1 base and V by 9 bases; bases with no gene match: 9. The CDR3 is CASREGGGSYEQYF. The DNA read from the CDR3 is TGTGCCAGCAGGGAGGGCGGGGGTTCCTACGAG.

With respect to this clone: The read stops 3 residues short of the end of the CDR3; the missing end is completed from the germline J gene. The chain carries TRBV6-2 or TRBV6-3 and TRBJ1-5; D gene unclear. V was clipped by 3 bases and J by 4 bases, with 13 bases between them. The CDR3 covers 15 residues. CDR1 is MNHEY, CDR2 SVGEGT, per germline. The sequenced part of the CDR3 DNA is TGTGCCAGCAGTTATGCCCCAGCGGTTAATCAGCCC. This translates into CASSYAPAVNQP. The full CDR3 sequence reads CASSYAPAVNQPQHF.

The part of the CDR3 DNA that was read is TGTGCCTGGAGGACAGGGGTTAACACCGGGGAG. Amino acids: CAWRTGVNTGE. The whole CDR3 region reads CAWRTGVNTGELFF. The chain combines TRBV30 with TRBJ2-2, with 8 positions matching TRBD1. Read sequence stops 3 residues before the CDR3 end, and the germline J gene provides the missing end. J was trimmed by 2 bases and V by 3 bases; bases with no gene match: 2. The germline V gene encodes CDR1 GTSNPN and CDR2 SVGIG (reference sequence). The CDR3 spans 14 residues.

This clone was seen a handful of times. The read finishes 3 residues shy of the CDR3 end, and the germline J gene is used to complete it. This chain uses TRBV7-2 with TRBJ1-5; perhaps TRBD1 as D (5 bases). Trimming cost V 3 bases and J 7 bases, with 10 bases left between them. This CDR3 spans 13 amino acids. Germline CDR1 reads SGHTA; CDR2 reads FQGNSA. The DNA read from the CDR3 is TGTGCCAGCAGCTTTAGGGGTGGACAGCCC. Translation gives CASSFRGGQP. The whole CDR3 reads CASSFRGGQPQHF.

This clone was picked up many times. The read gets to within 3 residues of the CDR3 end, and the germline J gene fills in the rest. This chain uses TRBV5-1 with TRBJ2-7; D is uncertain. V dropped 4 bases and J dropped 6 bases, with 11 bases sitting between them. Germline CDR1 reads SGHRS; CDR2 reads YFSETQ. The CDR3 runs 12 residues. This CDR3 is CASSLQGGEQYF. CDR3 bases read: TGCGCCAGCAGCCTACAAGGCGGCGAG.

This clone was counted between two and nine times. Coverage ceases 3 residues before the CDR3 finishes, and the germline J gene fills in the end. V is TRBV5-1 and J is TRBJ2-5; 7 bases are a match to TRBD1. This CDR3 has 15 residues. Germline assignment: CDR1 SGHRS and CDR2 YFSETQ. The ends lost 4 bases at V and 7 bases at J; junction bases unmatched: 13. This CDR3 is CASSLGGQQKGTQYF. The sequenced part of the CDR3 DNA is TGCGCCAGCAGCCTAGGGGGCCAGCAAAAAGGGACC.

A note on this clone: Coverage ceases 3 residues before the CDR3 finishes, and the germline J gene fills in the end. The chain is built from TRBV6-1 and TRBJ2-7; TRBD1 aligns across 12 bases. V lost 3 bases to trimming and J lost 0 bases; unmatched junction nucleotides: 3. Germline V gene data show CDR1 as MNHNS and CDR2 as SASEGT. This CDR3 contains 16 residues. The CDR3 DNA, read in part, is TGTGCCAGCAGTGAGGGACAGGGGGCCACCTCCTACGAG. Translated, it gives CASSEGQGATSYE. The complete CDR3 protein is CASSEGQGATSYEQYF.

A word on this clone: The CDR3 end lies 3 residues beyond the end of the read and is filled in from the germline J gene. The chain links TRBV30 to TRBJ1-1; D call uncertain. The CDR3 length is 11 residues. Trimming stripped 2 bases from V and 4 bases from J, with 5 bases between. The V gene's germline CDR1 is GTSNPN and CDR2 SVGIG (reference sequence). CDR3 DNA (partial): TGTGCCTGGAGTAAGGGCACTGAA. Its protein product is CAWSKGTE. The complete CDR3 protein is CAWSKGTEAFF.

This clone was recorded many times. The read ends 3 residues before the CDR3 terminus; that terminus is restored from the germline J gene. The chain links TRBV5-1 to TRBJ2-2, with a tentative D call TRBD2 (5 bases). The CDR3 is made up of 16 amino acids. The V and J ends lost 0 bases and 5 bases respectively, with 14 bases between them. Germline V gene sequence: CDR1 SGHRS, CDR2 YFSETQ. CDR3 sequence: CASSLEGSSGTGELFF. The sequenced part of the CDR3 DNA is TGCGCCAGCAGCTTGGAAGGGAGCTCGGGGACCGGGGAG.

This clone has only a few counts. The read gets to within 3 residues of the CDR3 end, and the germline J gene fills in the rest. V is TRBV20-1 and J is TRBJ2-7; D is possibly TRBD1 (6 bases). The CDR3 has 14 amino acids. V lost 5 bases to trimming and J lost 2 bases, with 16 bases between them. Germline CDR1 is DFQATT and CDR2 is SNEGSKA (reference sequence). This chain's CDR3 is CSARIPGQAYEQYF. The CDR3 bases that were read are TGCAGTGCTCGAATACCGGGACAAGCCTACGAG.

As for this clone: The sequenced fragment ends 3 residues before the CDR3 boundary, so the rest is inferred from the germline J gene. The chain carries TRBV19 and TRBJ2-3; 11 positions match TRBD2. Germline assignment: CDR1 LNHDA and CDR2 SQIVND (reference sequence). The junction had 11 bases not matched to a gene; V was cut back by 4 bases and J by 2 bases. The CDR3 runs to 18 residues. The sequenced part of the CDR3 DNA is TGTGCCAGTAGTAAGGGGGGAACTAGCGGGGGATTCACAGATACG. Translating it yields CASSKGGTSGGFTDT. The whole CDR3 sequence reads CASSKGGTSGGFTDTQYF.

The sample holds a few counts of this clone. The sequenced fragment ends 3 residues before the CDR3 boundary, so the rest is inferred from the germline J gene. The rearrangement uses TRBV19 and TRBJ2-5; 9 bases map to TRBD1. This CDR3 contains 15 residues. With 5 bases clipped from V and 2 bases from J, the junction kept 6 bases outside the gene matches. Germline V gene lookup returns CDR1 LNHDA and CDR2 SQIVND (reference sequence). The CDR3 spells CASSPGQGRQETQYF. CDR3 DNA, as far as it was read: TGTGCCAGTAGTCCCGGACAGGGGAGACAAGAGACC.

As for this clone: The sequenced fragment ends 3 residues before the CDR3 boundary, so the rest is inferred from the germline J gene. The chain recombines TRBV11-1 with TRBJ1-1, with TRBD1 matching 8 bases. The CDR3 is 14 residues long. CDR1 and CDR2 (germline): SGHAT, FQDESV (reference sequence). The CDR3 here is CASSLRAQGAGAFF. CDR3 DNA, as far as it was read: TGTGCCAGCAGCTTAAGAGCCCAGGGGGCTGGA.